The 13 T cell receptor beta chains reported below all come from one sample, sequenced in a study of blood T cell repertoires in COVID-19. Profiling relied on immunoSEQ multiplex PCR, and the TCRdb table lists in-frame clones only, not all of them. This table holds around 20,000 clones, roughly 84% found once. The sequencing sample was made of peripheral blood. These receptors were collected from a human donor with active COVID-19. The donor label of this sample is uncertain.

V is TRBV7-9 and J is TRBJ2-5; 9 bases agree with TRBD1. The CDR3 runs 15 residues. J lost 4 bases, V lost 1 base, and 4 bases had no gene match. The germline CDR1 and CDR2 sequences are SEHNR and FQNEAQ (reference sequence). The CDR3 sequence: CASSLGDRAGETQYF. DNA for the CDR3: TGTGCCAGCAGCTTAGGGGACAGGGCCGGAGAGACCCAGTACTTC.

This chain connects TRBV18 to TRBJ1-3, with 7 bases identical to TRBD1. V was clipped by 5 bases and J by 4 bases; unmatched bases: 11. The CDR3 length is 16 residues. CDR1 KGHSH and CDR2 LQKENI come from the germline V gene. The CDR3 loop is CASSSSGTVVGNTIYF. The CDR3 DNA reads as TGTGCCAGCTCATCATCCGGGACAGTAGTCGGAAACACCATATATTTT.

CDR3 amino acids: CSASTGVFSGNTIYF. The CDR3 nucleotides read TGCAGTGCCAGTACAGGGGTCTTCTCTGGAAACACCATATATTTT. The chain couples TRBV20-1 to TRBJ1-3; 7 bases map to TRBD1. The length of the CDR3 is 15 residues. In germline, CDR1 is DFQATT, CDR2 SNEGSKA (reference sequence). V gave up 6 bases and J gave up 0 bases; unmatched junction bases: 8.

The CDR3: CATSEGTQGFSNQPQHF. The CDR3, as DNA: TGTGCCACCAGTGAGGGAACCCAGGGTTTTAGCAATCAGCCCCAGCATTTT. V is TRBV24-1 and J is TRBJ1-5, with a weak D call TRBD1 (5 bases). V shed 4 bases and J shed 0 bases, with 15 bases lying between them. Germline V gene sequence: CDR1 KGHDR, CDR2 SFDVKD. This CDR3 is 17 amino acids long.

This clone appeared a few times. The chain carries TRBV7-9 and TRBJ2-1, with 9 nucleotides matching TRBD1. Germline V CDR1 and CDR2: SEHNR, FQNEAQ (reference sequence). V was pared by 5 bases and J by 2 bases, with 7 bases of the junction left unmatched. The CDR3 totals 16 residues. The CDR3 bases are TGTGCCAGCAGCGTAACCGGGACAGGGACCTACAATGAGCAGTTCTTC. Residues: CASSVTGTGTYNEQFF.

This clone has more than one count but fewer than ten. V and J are TRBV6-5 and TRBJ1-6; 8 bases line up with TRBD1. J was trimmed by 6 bases and V by 3 bases; bases with no gene match: 4. The CDR3 extends over 15 amino acids. From germline, CDR1 is MNHEY and CDR2 SVGAGI. The CDR3 region has the DNA TGTGCCAGCAGTTATGACACAGGGGGTAATTCACCCCTCCACTTT. It yields the protein CASSYDTGGNSPLHF.

The V call is TRBV11-3, the J call TRBJ2-1; tentatively, D is TRBD2 (6 bases). This CDR3 is built from 14 residues. CDR1 is SGHNT, CDR2 YENEEA, per germline. V lost 7 bases and J 5 bases, leaving 15 bases between the germline ends. The CDR3 protein is CASTLFGRDNEQFF. The DNA of the CDR3 is TGTGCCAGCACCCTTTTCGGGAGAGACAATGAGCAGTTCTTC.

The V and J genes are TRBV7-8 and TRBJ2-3, with no clear D. V lost 6 bases and J 8 bases, leaving 15 bases between the germline ends. CDR3 length: 13 residues. Germline CDR1 is SGHVS and CDR2 is FQNEAQ. The CDR3 DNA reads as TGTGCCAGCAGGCGTGACGAGGCGGCTACGCAGTATTTT. Translating it yields CASRRDEAATQYF.

The V gene is TRBV6-4, the J gene TRBJ2-3; tentative D call: TRBD2 (6 bases). The CDR3 contains 15 residues. Trimming cost V 3 bases and J 4 bases, with 14 bases left between them. CDR1 is MRHNA and CDR2 is SNTAGT in the germline V gene. The DNA for the CDR3 is TGTGCCAGCAGTGAGGGGGATAGCGGTCCAGATACGCAGTATTTT. This sequence encodes CASSEGDSGPDTQYF.

This clone occurred once. The chain couples TRBV7-9 to TRBJ2-3; 7 bases are shared with TRBD2. Trimming cost V 7 bases and J 0 bases; bases outside gene matches: 4. The germline V gene has CDR1 SEHNR and CDR2 FQNEAQ (reference sequence). This CDR3 is 14 amino acids long. The CDR3 here is CASTGEGSTDTQYF. As DNA, the CDR3 is TGTGCCAGCACCGGGGAGGGGAGCACAGATACGCAGTATTTT.

The chain joins TRBV12-3 or TRBV12-4 to TRBJ1-1; D not resolved. CDR3 size: 13 residues. Trimming removed 3 bases at V and 2 bases at J, with 7 bases between. The CDR3 spells CASSLAVNTEAFF. The CDR3 coding sequence is TGTGCCAGCAGTTTGGCAGTAAACACTGAAGCTTTCTTT.

The chain links TRBV10-3 to TRBJ2-2; TRBD2 matches at 8 bases. Losses at the gene ends were 3 bases for V and 4 bases for J; bases not matched to a gene: 4. This CDR3 has 15 residues. The V gene's germline CDR1 is ENHRY and CDR2 SYGVKD. CDR3 nucleotides: TGTGCCATCAGTGAAGAGCGGGGGACCACCGGGGAGCTGTTTTTT. Translating it yields CAISEERGTTGELFF.

The chain joins TRBV4-2 to TRBJ2-3; TRBD2 matches at 10 bases. Per the germline V gene, CDR1 is LGHNA and CDR2 is YNFKEQ. The V gene end was trimmed by 1 base and the J gene end by 5 bases; junction bases not matched to a gene: 9. The length of the CDR3 is 17 residues. The CDR3 nucleotides read TGTGCCAGCAGCCAAGGCTTTGGCGCTAGCGGGGGAGATACGCAGTATTTT. The encoded protein is CASSQGFGASGGDTQYF.